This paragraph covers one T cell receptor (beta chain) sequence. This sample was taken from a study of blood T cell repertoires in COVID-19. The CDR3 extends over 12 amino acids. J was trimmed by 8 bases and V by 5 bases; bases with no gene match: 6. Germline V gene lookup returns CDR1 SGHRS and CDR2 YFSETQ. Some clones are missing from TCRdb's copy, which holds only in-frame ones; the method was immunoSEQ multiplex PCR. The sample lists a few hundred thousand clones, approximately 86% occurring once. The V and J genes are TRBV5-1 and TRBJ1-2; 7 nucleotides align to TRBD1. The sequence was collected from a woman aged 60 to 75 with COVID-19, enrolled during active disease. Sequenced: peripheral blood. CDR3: CASSRDSGGYTF. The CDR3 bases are TGCGCCAGCAGTCGGGACAGTGGAGGCTACACCTTC.